The rows below give T cell receptor beta chains drawn from one sample of a study of graft-versus-host responses after intestinal transplantation. Libraries were prepared by immunoSEQ multiplex PCR; TCRdb keeps only in-frame clonotypes and omits some of them. The table lists some 120,000 clones, approximately 90% of them singletons, with more than 0.15% in the top ten. Their target antigens are unknown. The source material was unstimulated CD4+ T cells sorted from spleen or lymph node cells, sampled before intestinal transplant. All receptors come from a human donor who received an intestinal transplant. Each CDR3 is given with its conserved first and last residue. Fields, in order: V gene, D gene, clone size, CDR3 length, J gene, CDR3 protein, CDR3 DNA. The D gene is left open where the match is weak. Size values are once, few and many counts, or a class for expanded clones, and some rows have none.

TRBV5-5	TRBD2	-	15	TRBJ2-3	CASSLVLAGGGTQYF	TGTGCCAGCAGCTTGGTACTAGCGGGAGGAGGAACGCAGTATTTT
TRBV28	-	once	15	TRBJ1-5	CASSPTGTSNQPQHF	TGTGCCAGCAGTCCCACAGGAACTAGCAATCAGCCCCAGCATTTT
TRBV18	TRBD1	-	15	TRBJ2-7	CASSPYTGEEYEQYF	TGTGCCAGCTCACCATACACAGGGGAAGAGTACGAGCAGTACTTC
TRBV6-5	TRBD2	-	16	TRBJ2-7	CASSYPRHSGSYEQYF	TGTGCCAGCAGTTACCCACGCCATAGCGGGAGCTACGAGCAGTACTTC
TRBV29-1	TRBD1	few	14	TRBJ2-7	CSASLGQGAFEQYF	TGCAGCGCTTCACTAGGACAGGGGGCTTTCGAGCAGTACTTC
TRBV7-6	TRBD1	few	18	TRBJ1-5	CASSSHPPTGGINQPQHF	TGTGCCAGCAGCTCACACCCCCCCACAGGGGGCATCAATCAGCCCCAGCATTTT
TRBV9	-	-	15	TRBJ1-1	CASSVTAGRDTEAFF	TGTGCCAGCAGCGTAACGGCAGGTAGAGACACTGAAGCTTTCTTT
TRBV5-4	TRBD1	-	15	TRBJ1-3	CASSRDRGPGNTIYF	TGTGCCAGCAGCCGAGACAGGGGCCCTGGAAACACCATATATTTT
TRBV27	-	once	20	TRBJ2-7	CASSLSLARSDGQIIYEQYF	TGTGCCAGCAGTTTATCGTTGGCCCGCAGTGACGGACAGATTATCTACGAGCAGTACTTC
TRBV30	TRBD2	-	14	TRBJ2-7	CAWSVGGGSYEQYF	TGTGCCTGGAGTGTCGGGGGGGGGAGCTACGAGCAGTACTTC
TRBV28	TRBD1	-	14	TRBJ1-4	CASSAGTGREKLFF	TGTGCCAGCAGCGCCGGGACAGGAAGAGAAAAACTGTTTTTT
TRBV7-9	-	-	17	TRBJ1-5	CASSLSVRGGWDQPQHF	TGTGCCAGCAGCTTAAGCGTCAGGGGCGGGTGGGATCAGCCCCAGCATTTT
TRBV7-2	TRBD1	-	14	TRBJ1-1	CASSSTGRNTEAFF	TGTGCCAGCAGTTCGACAGGGAGAAACACTGAAGCTTTCTTT
TRBV10-2	TRBD1	-	14	TRBJ2-7	CASSEFQGAGEQYF	TGCGCCAGCAGTGAGTTCCAGGGGGCTGGGGAGCAGTACTTC
TRBV2	TRBD1	-	12	TRBJ2-7	CASSGQGSEQYF	TGTGCCAGCAGTGGACAGGGTAGTGAGCAGTACTTC
TRBV6-5	-	-	13	TRBJ1-5	CASQLYSNQPQHF	TGTGCCAGCCAGTTGTATAGCAATCAGCCCCAGCATTTT
TRBV6-5	TRBD1	-	14	TRBJ1-1	CASRGQLLNTEAFF	TGTGCCAGCAGGGGACAGCTACTGAACACTGAAGCTTTCTTT
TRBV4-1	TRBD1	-	15	TRBJ2-7	CASSPLTTGWDEQYF	TGCGCCAGCAGCCCACTCACGACAGGGTGGGACGAGCAGTACTTC
TRBV11-2	TRBD2	-	17	TRBJ2-7	CASRPLAGGSPPYEQYF	TGTGCCAGCAGACCACTAGCGGGAGGAAGCCCTCCCTACGAGCAGTACTTC
TRBV14	TRBD2	-	18	TRBJ2-7	CASSRETISGTSSYEQYF	TGTGCCAGCAGCCGAGAAACCATCTCCGGGACTAGTTCCTACGAGCAGTACTTC
TRBV11-3	TRBD2	-	15	TRBJ2-5	CASSWTSGHQETQYF	TGTGCCAGCAGCTGGACTAGCGGGCACCAAGAGACCCAGTACTTC
TRBV19	-	-	15	TRBJ1-5	CASSTPQGSNQPQHF	TGTGCCAGTAGTACGCCACAGGGTAGCAATCAGCCCCAGCATTTT
TRBV10-2	-	-	19	TRBJ2-6	CASSERIPTTYSGANVLTF	TGCGCCAGCAGTGAGCGGATCCCGACTACCTACTCTGGGGCCAACGTCCTGACTTTC
TRBV5-1	TRBD2	-	15	TRBJ2-1	CASSLGLAGGNEQFF	TGCGCCAGCAGCTTGGGGCTAGCGGGAGGGAATGAGCAGTTCTTC